Detailed here is one TCR beta chain. Antigen: not known. The CDR3 runs to 12 residues. Germline values: CDR1 SNHLY, CDR2 FYNNEI. The data are from a study of T cells expressing NK-cell markers. Study-level information: In sorted CD3+CD56+NKG2C+, CD3+CD56+NKG2C- and CD3+CD56-NKG2C+ T cells, TCR beta repertoires were obtained.

Production of TCR beta cDNA relied on 5'RACE template switching with UMIs. Each CDR3 protein gets one entry in TCRdb, which reprocessed the 5' RACE reads and gives no DNA. Its clone listing holds about 390,000 distinct CDR3 sequences. Overall study results and limits: About 1.0-8% of CD8+ T cells in about 6 donors belonged to dominant NKG2C+ clonotypes. There were four donors in whom these clonotypes also led the CD3+CD56-NKG2C+ fraction.

This chain uses TRBV2 with TRBJ2-1. Sequencing input: blood T cells: a sorted CD56 or NKG2C T cell subset, CD4+ or CD8+ T cells, or bulk PBMC T cells (not recorded which). The sequence derives from a woman between 50 and 59 years old in good health. The CDR3 sequence: CASSETWDEQFF.